One and the same sample provided the 10 T cell receptor beta chains below, sequenced in a study of CD8+ T cells in alopecia areata. Reverse transcribed after extraction, RNA yielded cDNA as the sequencing template. TCRdb keeps only in-frame clones here, not all; method: immunoSEQ multiplex PCR. The repertoire holds 150,000 to 200,000 clones, with about three fifths as singletons. The treatment here: oral pan-JAK inhibitor, 5-10 mg twice daily. The source material was CD4+ T cells sorted from blood, sampled around week 49, from a patient treated with tofacitinib. The receptors here all came from a human donor with alopecia areata.

In the case of this clone: Other DNA sequences of this sample code for an identical CDR3. The chain joins TRBV7-3 to TRBJ2-3, with 7 bases identical to TRBD2. CDR3 length: 15 residues. Germline V CDR1 and CDR2: SGHTA, FQGTGA. The V gene end was trimmed by 2 bases and the J gene end by 2 bases; junction bases not matched to a gene: 4. The CDR3 DNA is TGTGCCAGCAGCTTAGCGGGAGAAAACACAGATACGCAGTATTTT. It is translated as CASSLAGENTDTQYF. Based on the CDR3 plus reference TRBV7-3 and TRBJ2-3, the full variable domain is GAGVSQTPSNKVTEKGKYVELRCDPISGHTALYWYRQSLGQGPEFLIYFQGTGAADDSGLPNDRFFAVRPEGSVSTLKIQRTERGDSAVYLCASSLAGENTDTQYFGPGTRLTVL.

This clone was detected only once. V usage is TRBV10-3 and J usage is TRBJ1-2; TRBD1 matches 12 bases. V was clipped by 7 bases and J by 8 bases; unmatched bases: 11. CDR3 length: 15 amino acids. Germline lookup yields CDR1 ENHRY and CDR2 SYGVKD. The CDR3 DNA sequence: TGTGCCATCAATCCCGCCCGGGACAGGGGGCAAGGCTACACCTTC. Residues: CAINPARDRGQGYTF.

The V call is TRBV2, the J call TRBJ2-2, with 11 bases matching TRBD2. The germline CDR1 and CDR2 sequences are SNHLY and FYNNEI. Trimming cost V 7 bases and J 4 bases; bases outside gene matches: 5. The CDR3 has 15 amino acids. The CDR3 spells CASTGTSGTTGELFF. The CDR3 DNA sequence: TGTGCCAGCACCGGGACTAGCGGAACCACCGGGGAGCTGTTTTTT.

In DNA form, the CDR3 reads TGTGCCAGCAGCATGGCCAACACCGGGGAGCTGTTTTTT. It yields the protein CASSMANTGELFF. This rearrangement joins TRBV7-9 to TRBJ2-2, with D hard to call. The germline gives CDR1 SEHNR, CDR2 FQNEAQ (reference sequence). This CDR3 has 13 amino acids. V dropped 5 bases and J dropped 2 bases, with 6 bases sitting between them.

This chain uses TRBV29-1 with TRBJ2-5, with TRBD2 matching over 9 bases. The J segment lost 1 base and the V segment lost 4 bases, leaving 4 bases of the junction unmatched. This CDR3 is 14 amino acids long. The germline V gene encodes CDR1 SQVTM and CDR2 ANQGSEA. CDR3 in DNA: TGCAGCGTTGGAGCGGGGGGCCGCCAAGAGACCCAGTACTTC. Its translation is CSVGAGGRQETQYF.

The genes are TRBV15 and TRBJ2-5, with D possibly TRBD1 on 6 matching bases. This CDR3 is built from 14 residues. V was clipped by 2 bases and J by 1 base, with 8 bases between them. Germline CDR1 reads LNHNV; CDR2 reads YYDKDF (reference sequence). The CDR3 loop reads CATSRRQAQETQYF. The CDR3 DNA sequence: TGTGCCACCAGCAGACGACAGGCCCAAGAGACCCAGTACTTC.

The V call is TRBV29-1, the J call TRBJ2-7; D remains unclear. CDR1 SQVTM and CDR2 ANQGSEA come from the germline V gene. This CDR3 contains 11 residues. Deletions cut 3 bases from V and 5 bases from J, with 8 bases between. CDR3 coding DNA: TGCAGCGTTGACAGGATGCACGAGCAGTACTTC. This translates into CSVDRMHEQYF.

The gene calls are TRBV30 and TRBJ1-2, with D possibly being TRBD1 (5 bases). The CDR3 totals 14 residues. Per the germline V gene, CDR1 is GTSNPN and CDR2 is SVGIG (reference sequence). V was clipped by 3 bases and J by 4 bases, with 15 bases between them. The DNA of the CDR3 is TGTGCCTGGAGGGTAGGGGCCAGTATCTATGGCTACACCTTC. Protein sequence: CAWRVGASIYGYTF. Supplemented by reference TRBV30 and TRBJ1-2, the full variable domain reads SQTIHQWPATLVQPVGSPLSLECTVEGTSNPNLYWYRQAAGRGLQLLFYSVGIGQISSEVPQNLSASRPQDRQFILSSKKLLLSDSGFYLCAWRVGASIYGYTFGSGTRLTVV.

The count of this clone is one. The rearrangement uses TRBV25-1 and TRBJ1-6; 9 bases agree with TRBD1. CDR1 is MGHDK and CDR2 is SYGVNS in the germline V gene. The CDR3 is 15 amino acids. The V segment lost 7 bases and the J segment 11 bases; nucleotides outside the gene matches: 12. The CDR3 is CASTRTGAGGTPLHF. In DNA form, the CDR3 reads TGTGCCAGCACGAGGACAGGGGCCGGAGGCACACCCCTCCACTTT. Drawing the rest from reference TRBV25-1 and TRBJ1-6, the complete variable domain is EADIYQTPRYLVIGTGKKITLECSQTMGHDKMYWYQQDPGMELHLIHYSYGVNSTEKGDLSSESTVSRIRTEHFPLTLESARPSHTSQYLCASTRTGAGGTPLHFGNGTRLTVT.

A few counts support this clone. The chain is built from TRBV13 and TRBJ2-7; TRBD1 agrees at 9 bases. Germline V gives CDR1 PRHDT, CDR2 FYEKMQ (reference sequence). This CDR3 spans 14 amino acids. J was trimmed by 4 bases and V by 1 base; bases with no gene match: 2. CDR3 amino acids: CASSLEDRGYEQYF. The CDR3 DNA reads as TGTGCCAGCAGCTTAGAGGACAGGGGATACGAGCAGTACTTC.